Listed here are 4 T cell receptor beta chains from one sample, sequenced in a study of cytomegalovirus exposure and HLA in healthy donors. 13 Jbeta primers and 60 Vbeta primers were used for the PCR. TCRdb's table, derived via immunoSEQ multiplex PCR, lists solely in-frame clones and lacks some. The sample includes 150,000 or so clones, less than 65% of them seen just once. The sequenced sample consisted of PBMCs. These TCRs come from a woman in her 30s in good health and CMV-seropositive.

The rearrangement joins TRBV6-6 to TRBJ1-6; 7 positions agree with TRBD1. Losses at the gene ends were 5 bases for V and 13 bases for J; bases not matched to a gene: 11. This CDR3 has 14 residues. CDR1 and CDR2 (germline): MNHNY, SVGAGI (reference sequence). DNA for the CDR3: TGTGCCAGCAGTCCGGACAGGCTGGTTTCGCCCCTCCACTTT. It is translated as CASSPDRLVSPLHF.

The chain links TRBV5-1 to TRBJ2-7, with D perhaps TRBD1 (5 bases). The CDR3 is 13 residues long. The V gene's germline CDR1 is SGHRS and CDR2 YFSETQ. Trimming stripped 6 bases from V and 0 bases from J, with 10 bases between. In DNA, the CDR3 is TGCGCCAGCAAAATGACAGACTCCTACGAGCAGTACTTC. Protein sequence: CASKMTDSYEQYF.

A few counts support this clone. At the DNA level, this CDR3 is encoded by other sequences in the same sample as well. The chain recombines TRBV5-1 with TRBJ1-2; 7 nucleotides agree with TRBD1. There are 13 residues in the CDR3. V lost 5 bases and J lost 3; bases outside the gene matches: 4. Germline values: CDR1 SGHRS, CDR2 YFSETQ. CDR3 sequence: CASSRTGDYGYTF. The CDR3 bases are TGCGCCAGCAGTAGGACAGGCGACTATGGCTACACCTTC.

CDR3 amino acids: CASRAGTGIYEQYF. In DNA, the CDR3 is TGTGCCAGCAGGGCCGGGACAGGGATCTACGAGCAGTACTTC. This chain connects TRBV6-1 to TRBJ2-7; 9 bases align to TRBD1. Germline V lookup: CDR1 MNHNS, CDR2 SASEGT. J was trimmed by 3 bases and V by 6 bases; bases with no gene match: 6. The CDR3 runs to 14 residues.